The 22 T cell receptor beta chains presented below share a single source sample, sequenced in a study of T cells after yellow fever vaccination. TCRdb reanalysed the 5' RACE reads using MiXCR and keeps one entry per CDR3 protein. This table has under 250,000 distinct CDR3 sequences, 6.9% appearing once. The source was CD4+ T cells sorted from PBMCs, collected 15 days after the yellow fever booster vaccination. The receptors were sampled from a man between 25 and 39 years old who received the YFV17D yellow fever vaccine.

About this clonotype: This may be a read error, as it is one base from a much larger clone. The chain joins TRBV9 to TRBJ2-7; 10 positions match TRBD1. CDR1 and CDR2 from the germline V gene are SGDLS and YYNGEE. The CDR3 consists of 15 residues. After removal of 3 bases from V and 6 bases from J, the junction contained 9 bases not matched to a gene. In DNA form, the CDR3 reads TGTGCCAGCAGCGCGATTACCGGGACAGGGGCCGAGCAGTACTTC. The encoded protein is CASSAITGTGAEQYF.

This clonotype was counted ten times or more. The CDR3 bases are TGCGCCAGCAGCTTACGCCAGGGAGGGGACACTGAAGCTTTCTTT. It codes for CASSLRQGGDTEAFF. The chain recombines TRBV5-1 with TRBJ1-1, with D possibly matching TRBD1 (5 bases). The CDR3 has 15 residues. V lost 2 bases, J lost 3 bases, and 14 bases lay in between. Germline CDR1 is SGHRS and CDR2 is YFSETQ. The full variable domain, completed using reference TRBV5-1 and TRBJ1-1, is KAGVTQTPRYLIKTRGQQVTLSCSPISGHRSVSWYQQTPGQGLQFLFEYFSETQRNKGNFPGRFSGRQFSNSRSEMNVSTLELGDSALYLCASSLRQGGDTEAFFGQGTRLTVV.

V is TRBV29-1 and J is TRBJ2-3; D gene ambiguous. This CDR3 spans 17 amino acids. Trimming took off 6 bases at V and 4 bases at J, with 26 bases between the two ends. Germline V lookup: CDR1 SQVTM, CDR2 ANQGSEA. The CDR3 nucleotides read TGCAGCGTCGCGAGGAGTGGCGGTTTGGCCCTGGCAGATACGCAGTATTTT. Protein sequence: CSVARSGGLALADTQYF.

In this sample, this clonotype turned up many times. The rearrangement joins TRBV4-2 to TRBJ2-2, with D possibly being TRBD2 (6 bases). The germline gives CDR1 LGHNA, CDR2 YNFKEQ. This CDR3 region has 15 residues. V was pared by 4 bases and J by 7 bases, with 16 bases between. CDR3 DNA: TGTGCCAGCAGCCGGGATAGCGGACGGGGCGGGGAGCTGTTTTTT. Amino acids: CASSRDSGRGGELFF.

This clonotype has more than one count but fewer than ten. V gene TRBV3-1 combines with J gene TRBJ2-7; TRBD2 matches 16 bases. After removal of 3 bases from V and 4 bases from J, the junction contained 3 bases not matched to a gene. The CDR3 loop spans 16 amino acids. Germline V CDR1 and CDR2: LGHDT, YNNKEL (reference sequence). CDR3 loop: CASSQGLAGGPYEQYF. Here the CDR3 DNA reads TGTGCCAGCAGCCAGGGACTAGCGGGAGGGCCATACGAGCAGTACTTC.

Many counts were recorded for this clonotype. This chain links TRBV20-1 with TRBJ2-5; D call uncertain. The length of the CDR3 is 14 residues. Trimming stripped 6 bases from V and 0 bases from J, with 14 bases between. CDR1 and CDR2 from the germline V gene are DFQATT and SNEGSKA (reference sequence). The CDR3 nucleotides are TGCAGTGCCCAGAGACGAGGAAACCAAGAGACCCAGTACTTC. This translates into CSAQRRGNQETQYF.

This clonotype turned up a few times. CDR3 sequence reads: CASIILGNTGELFF. The CDR3 DNA follows: TGTGCCAGCATCATCCTTGGGAACACCGGGGAGCTGTTTTTT. The chain joins TRBV11-2 to TRBJ2-2; D gene unclear. V lost 7 bases, J lost 1 base, and 10 bases lay in between. This CDR3 is 14 amino acids long. Germline V gene data show CDR1 as SGHAT and CDR2 as FQNNGV.

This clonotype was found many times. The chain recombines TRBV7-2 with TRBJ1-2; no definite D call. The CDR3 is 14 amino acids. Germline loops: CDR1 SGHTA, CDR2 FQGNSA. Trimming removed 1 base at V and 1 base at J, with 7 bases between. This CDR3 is CASSLDFGNYGYTF. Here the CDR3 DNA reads TGTGCCAGCAGCTTAGATTTTGGTAACTATGGCTACACCTTC.

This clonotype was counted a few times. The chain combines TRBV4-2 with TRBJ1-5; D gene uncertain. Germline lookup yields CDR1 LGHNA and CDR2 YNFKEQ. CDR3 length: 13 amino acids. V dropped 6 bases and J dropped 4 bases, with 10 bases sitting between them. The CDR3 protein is CASSRTENQPQHF. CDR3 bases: TGTGCCAGCAGTCGGACGGAAAATCAGCCCCAGCATTTT.

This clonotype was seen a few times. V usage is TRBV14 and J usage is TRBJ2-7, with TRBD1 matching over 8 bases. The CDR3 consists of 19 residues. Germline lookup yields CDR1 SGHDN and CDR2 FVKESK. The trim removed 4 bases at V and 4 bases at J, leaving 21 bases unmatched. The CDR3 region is CASSPRTVGRTGSGYEQYF. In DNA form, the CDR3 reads TGTGCCAGCAGCCCAAGAACGGTCGGCCGGACAGGGTCGGGGTACGAGCAGTACTTC.

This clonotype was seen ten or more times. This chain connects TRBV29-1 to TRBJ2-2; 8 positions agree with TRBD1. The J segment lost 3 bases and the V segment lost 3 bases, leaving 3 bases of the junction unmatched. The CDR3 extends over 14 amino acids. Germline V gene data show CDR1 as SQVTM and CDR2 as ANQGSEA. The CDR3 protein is CSVDRGRYTGELFF. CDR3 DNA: TGCAGCGTTGACAGGGGGCGGTACACCGGGGAGCTGTTTTTT.

CDR3: CARRKGQGREQFF. The CDR3 DNA is TGTGCCAGAAGAAAAGGACAGGGTAGGGAGCAGTTCTTC. This chain links TRBV6-2 or TRBV6-3 with TRBJ2-1; 8 bases map to TRBD1. This CDR3 has 13 amino acids. The germline V gene encodes CDR1 MNHEY and CDR2 SVGEGT. Losses at the gene ends were 9 bases for V and 10 bases for J; bases not matched to a gene: 11.

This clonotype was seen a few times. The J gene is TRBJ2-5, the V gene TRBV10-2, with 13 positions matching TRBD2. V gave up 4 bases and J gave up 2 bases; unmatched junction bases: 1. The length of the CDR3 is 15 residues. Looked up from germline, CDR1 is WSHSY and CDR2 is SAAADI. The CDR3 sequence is CASSATSGRQETQYF. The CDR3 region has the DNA TGCGCCAGCAGTGCGACTAGCGGGAGGCAAGAGACCCAGTACTTC.

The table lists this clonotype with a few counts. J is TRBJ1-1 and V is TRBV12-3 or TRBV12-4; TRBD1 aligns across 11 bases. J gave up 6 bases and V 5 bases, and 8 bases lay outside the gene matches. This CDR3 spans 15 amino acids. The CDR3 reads CASSARTGGSAEAFF. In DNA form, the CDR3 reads TGTGCCAGCAGTGCACGGACAGGGGGCAGCGCTGAAGCTTTCTTT.

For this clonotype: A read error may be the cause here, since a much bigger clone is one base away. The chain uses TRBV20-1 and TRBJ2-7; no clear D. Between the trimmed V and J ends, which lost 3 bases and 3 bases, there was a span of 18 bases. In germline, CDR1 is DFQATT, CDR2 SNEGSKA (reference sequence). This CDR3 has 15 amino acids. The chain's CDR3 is CSASEDGRRGYEQYF. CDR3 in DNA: TGCAGTGCTAGCGAAGATGGGCGCAGAGGCTACGAGCAGTACTTC.

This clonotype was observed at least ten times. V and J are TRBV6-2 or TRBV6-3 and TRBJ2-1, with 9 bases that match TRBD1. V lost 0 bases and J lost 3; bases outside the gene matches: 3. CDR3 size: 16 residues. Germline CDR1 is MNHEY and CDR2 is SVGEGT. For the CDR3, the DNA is TGTGCCAGCAGTTACTCAGGGACAGGGAGCTACAATGAGCAGTTCTTC. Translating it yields CASSYSGTGSYNEQFF.

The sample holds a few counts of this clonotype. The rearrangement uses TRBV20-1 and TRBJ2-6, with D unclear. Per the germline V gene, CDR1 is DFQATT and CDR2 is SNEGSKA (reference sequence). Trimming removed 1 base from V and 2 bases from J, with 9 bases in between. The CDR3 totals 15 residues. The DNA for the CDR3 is TGCAGTGCTAGAGTAGTGGGGACTGGGGCCAACGTCCTGACTTTC. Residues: CSARVVGTGANVLTF.

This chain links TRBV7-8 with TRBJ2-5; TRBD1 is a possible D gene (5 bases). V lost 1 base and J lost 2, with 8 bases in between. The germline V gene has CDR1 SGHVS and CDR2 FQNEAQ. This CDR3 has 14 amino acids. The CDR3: CASSLVPGQETQYF. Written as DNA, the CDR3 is TGTGCCAGCAGCTTAGTCCCAGGGCAAGAGACCCAGTACTTC.

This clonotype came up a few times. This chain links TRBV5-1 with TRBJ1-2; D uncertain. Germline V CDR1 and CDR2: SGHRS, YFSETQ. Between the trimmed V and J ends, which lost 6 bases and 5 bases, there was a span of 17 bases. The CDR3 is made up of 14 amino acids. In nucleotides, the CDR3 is TGCGCCAGCATTCCTGGGATTGGGTCTTATGGCTACACCTTC. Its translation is CASIPGIGSYGYTF.

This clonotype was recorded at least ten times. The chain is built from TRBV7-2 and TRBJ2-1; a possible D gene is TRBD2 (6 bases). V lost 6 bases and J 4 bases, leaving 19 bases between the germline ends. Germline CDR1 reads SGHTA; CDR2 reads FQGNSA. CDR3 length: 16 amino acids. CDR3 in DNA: TGTGCCAGCAGGCGAGCCGGGACTCATGAATACAATGAGCAGTTCTTC. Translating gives CASRRAGTHEYNEQFF.

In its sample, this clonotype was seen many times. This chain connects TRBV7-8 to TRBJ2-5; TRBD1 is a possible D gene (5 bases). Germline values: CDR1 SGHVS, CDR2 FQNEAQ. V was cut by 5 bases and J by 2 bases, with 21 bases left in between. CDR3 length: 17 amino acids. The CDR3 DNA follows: TGTGCCAGCAGCAATCTCGACAGAAGAAGGGCACAAGAGACCCAGTACTTC. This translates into CASSNLDRRRAQETQYF.

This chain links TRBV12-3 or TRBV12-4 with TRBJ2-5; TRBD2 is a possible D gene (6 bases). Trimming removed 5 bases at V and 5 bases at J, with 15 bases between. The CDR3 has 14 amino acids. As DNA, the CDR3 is TGTGCCAGCAGTCGGACCCCCCGGGGGGAGACCCAGTACTTC. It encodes CASSRTPRGETQYF.